The subject of this entry is one T cell receptor (beta chain). This entry comes from a study of tumor-infiltrating lymphocytes in localized non-small cell lung cancer. Study-wide background: Resected tumor was paired with non-adjacent uninvolved lung from the same patient.

Sequenced by immunoSEQ multiplex PCR; TCRdb stores in-frame clones only, minus some. Here the sample spans 21,000 or so clones, approximately 80% being singletons. The CDR3 extends over 12 amino acids. CDR1 and CDR2 from the germline V gene are SGHTA and FQGNSA. Trimming stripped 7 bases from V and 3 bases from J, with 7 bases between. The chain carries TRBV7-2 and TRBJ1-3; no definite D call. The sequencing input was lung tumor tissue. The receptor was derived from a human donor with non-small cell lung cancer. The CDR3 is CASTTNGNTIYF. CDR3 nucleotides: TGTGCCAGCACCACGAATGGAAACACCATATATTTT.